The sequence of this T cell receptor beta chain was determined in a study of shared clonotypes between healthy human individuals. Study-wide findings and caveats: Naive subsets tended to show greater estimated richness than memory subsets.

V was clipped by 3 bases and J by 0 bases, with 3 bases between them. From germline, CDR1 is KGHSH and CDR2 LQKENI. The CDR3 has 12 amino acids. Only one count was recorded for this clone. Its antigen remains unknown. Other DNA sequences within the sample encode an identical CDR3. CD4+ cells underwent separation, giving CD45RA+ naive and CD45RA-negative memory subsets. On sorted subsets, replicate PCRs used 200 to 250 ng DNA, or about 30,000 T cell genomes. Clones were sequenced by immunoSEQ multiplex PCR, and TCRdb holds only the in-frame ones, with some missing. This table has about 1.5 million clones, approximately 98% appearing once.

Sample: naive CD4+ T cells sorted from blood. Subset indicated: CD45RA+ positively selected. The chain recombines TRBV18 with TRBJ2-7; no clear D. The source is a man under 40 in good health. CDR3 region: CASSPLSYEQYF. The CDR3 DNA is TGTGCCAGCTCACCTCTCTCCTACGAGCAGTACTTC.